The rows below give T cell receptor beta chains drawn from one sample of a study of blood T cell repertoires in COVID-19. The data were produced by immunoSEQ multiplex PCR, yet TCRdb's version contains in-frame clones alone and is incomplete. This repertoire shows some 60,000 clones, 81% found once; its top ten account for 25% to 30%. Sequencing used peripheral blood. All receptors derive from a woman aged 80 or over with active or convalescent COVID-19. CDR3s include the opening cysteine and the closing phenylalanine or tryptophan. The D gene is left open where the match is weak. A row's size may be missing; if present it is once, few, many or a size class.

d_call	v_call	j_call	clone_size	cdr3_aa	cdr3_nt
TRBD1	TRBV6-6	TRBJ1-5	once	CASSRTGGINPSNQPQHF	TGTGCCAGCAGTCGAACAGGGGGTATAAACCCTAGCAATCAGCCCCAGCATTTT
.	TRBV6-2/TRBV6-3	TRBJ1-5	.	CASSYKGGNQPQHF	TGTGCCAGCAGTTACAAGGGCGGGAATCAGCCCCAGCATTTT
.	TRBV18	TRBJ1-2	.	CASSPLSSSNYGYTF	TGTGCCAGCTCACCACTGTCCAGTTCTAACTATGGCTACACCTTC
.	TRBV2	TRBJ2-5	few	CASRREMWGTQYF	TGTGCCAGCAGGAGGGAGATGTGGGGGACCCAGTACTTC
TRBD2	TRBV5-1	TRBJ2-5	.	CASSPTSGPNQETQYF	TGCGCCAGCAGCCCGACTAGCGGGCCTAACCAAGAGACCCAGTACTTC
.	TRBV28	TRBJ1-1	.	CASSLSTGGGNTEAFF	TGTGCCAGCAGTTTGTCGACAGGTGGGGGAAACACTGAAGCTTTCTTT
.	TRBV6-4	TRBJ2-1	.	CASSETRRDEQFF	TGTGCCAGCAGTGAAACTAGAAGGGATGAGCAGTTCTTC
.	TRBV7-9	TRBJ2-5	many	CACLGTCGGPRHGETQYF	TGTGCCTGCTTGGGGACTTGCGGGGGCCCCCGCCACGGAGAGACCCAGTACTTC
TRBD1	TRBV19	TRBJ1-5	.	CASSSPYRGSNQPQHF	TGTGCCAGTAGTAGTCCCTACAGGGGTAGCAATCAGCCCCAGCATTTT
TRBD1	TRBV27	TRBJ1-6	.	CASSPPGTGEPISLHF	TGTGCCAGCAGTCCGCCCGGGACAGGGGAGCCTATATCCCTCCACTTT
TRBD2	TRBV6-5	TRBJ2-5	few	CASIMAGGETQYF	TGTGCCAGCATTATGGCGGGGGGCGAGACCCAGTACTTC
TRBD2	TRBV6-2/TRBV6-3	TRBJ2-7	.	CASSYSSSGGAAYEQYF	TGTGCCAGCAGTTACTCCTCTAGCGGGGGGGCAGCGTACGAGCAGTACTTC
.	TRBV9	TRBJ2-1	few	CASSVGAAGEQFF	TGTGCCAGCAGCGTAGGGGCCGCGGGTGAGCAGTTCTTC
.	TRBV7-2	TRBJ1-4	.	CASSLFGRTTNEKLFF	TGTGCCAGCAGCTTATTCGGGAGAACAACTAATGAAAAACTGTTTTTT
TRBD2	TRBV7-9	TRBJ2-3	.	CASMASGGDTQYF	TGTGCCAGCATGGCTAGCGGGGGAGATACGCAGTATTTT
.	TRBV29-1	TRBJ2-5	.	CSVGAWETQYF	TGCAGCGTTGGCGCCTGGGAGACCCAGTACTTC
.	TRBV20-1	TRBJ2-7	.	CSARAAYEQYF	TGCAGTGCTAGGGCCGCCTACGAGCAGTACTTC
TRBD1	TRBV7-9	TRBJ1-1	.	CASSPTGPDTEAFF	TGTGCCAGCAGCCCGACAGGGCCGGACACTGAAGCTTTCTTT
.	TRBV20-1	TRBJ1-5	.	CSVPPGEPQHF	TGCAGTGTTCCCCCCGGGGAGCCCCAGCATTTT
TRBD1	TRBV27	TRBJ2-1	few	CASSLTGGLEYNEQFF	TGTGCCAGCAGTTTGACAGGGGGTTTAGAGTACAATGAGCAGTTCTTC
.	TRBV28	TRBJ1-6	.	CASSFNFSPLHF	TGTGCCAGCAGTTTTAACTTTTCACCCCTCCACTTT
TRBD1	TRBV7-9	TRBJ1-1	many	CASSLVEGTGANTEAFF	TGTGCCAGCAGCTTAGTCGAGGGTACAGGGGCGAACACTGAAGCTTTCTTT
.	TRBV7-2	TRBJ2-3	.	CASNKRGAVDRSTDTQYF	TGTGCCAGCAACAAACGGGGGGCCGTGGACAGAAGCACAGATACGCAGTATTTT
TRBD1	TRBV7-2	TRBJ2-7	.	CASSLAQGVSYEQYF	TGTGCCAGCAGCTTAGCGCAGGGGGTTTCCTACGAGCAGTACTTC
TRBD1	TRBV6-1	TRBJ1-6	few	CASSEAETGPLSLHF	TGTGCCAGCAGTGAAGCGGAGACAGGGCCCCTATCCCTCCACTTT
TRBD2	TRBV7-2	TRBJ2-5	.	CASSPGLASQETQYF	TGTGCCAGCAGCCCGGGACTAGCGTCTCAAGAGACCCAGTACTTC
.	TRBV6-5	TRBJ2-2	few	CASSQQGINTGELFF	TGTGCCAGCAGTCAACAGGGAATTAACACCGGGGAGCTGTTTTTT
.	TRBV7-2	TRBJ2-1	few	CASSLAVLGSWNEQFF	TGTGCCAGCAGCTTAGCGGTACTAGGGTCCTGGAATGAGCAGTTCTTC
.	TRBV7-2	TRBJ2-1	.	CASSFTYNEQFF	TGTGCCAGCAGCTTTACATACAATGAGCAGTTCTTC
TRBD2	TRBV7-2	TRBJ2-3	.	CASETRTSGGHTQYF	TGTGCCAGCGAGACCCGGACTAGCGGGGGCCATACGCAGTATTTT
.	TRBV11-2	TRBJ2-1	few	CASSLPTWTARNNEQFF	TGTGCCAGCAGCTTACCTACTTGGACAGCGCGAAACAATGAGCAGTTCTTC
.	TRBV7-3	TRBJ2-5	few	CASSRRPGVGETQYF	TGTGCCAGCAGCCGCCGACCGGGGGTTGGAGAGACCCAGTACTTC
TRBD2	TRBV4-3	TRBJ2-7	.	CASSQEPRAGGRDEQYF	TGCGCCAGCAGCCAAGAGCCCAGAGCGGGGGGGCGCGACGAGCAGTACTTC
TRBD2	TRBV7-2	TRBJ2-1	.	CASSSAGTSSNEQFF	TGTGCCAGCAGCTCGGCCGGGACTAGCAGCAATGAGCAGTTCTTC
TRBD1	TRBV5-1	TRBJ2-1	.	CASSSGTGANEQFF	TGCGCCAGCAGCTCCGGGACAGGGGCCAATGAGCAGTTCTTC
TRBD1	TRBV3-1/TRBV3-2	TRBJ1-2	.	CASSQVDRDGGYTF	TGTGCCAGCAGCCAAGTGGACAGGGATGGAGGCTACACCTTC
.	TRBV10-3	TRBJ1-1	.	CAISESDSPTEAFF	TGTGCCATCAGTGAGTCGGACAGCCCCACTGAAGCTTTCTTT
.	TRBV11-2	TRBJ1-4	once	CASSLGAQGNEKLFF	TGTGCCAGCAGCTTGGGGGCACAGGGTAATGAAAAACTGTTTTTT
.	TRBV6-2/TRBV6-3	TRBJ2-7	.	CASSPSYEQYF	TGTGCCAGCAGCCCGAGCTACGAGCAGTACTTC
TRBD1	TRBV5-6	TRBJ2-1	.	CASSAGTGPGFF	TGTGCCAGCAGCGCAGGGACAGGGCCGGGCTTCTTC
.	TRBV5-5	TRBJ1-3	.	CASSFAGGGNTIYF	TGTGCCAGCAGCTTTGCCGGGGGTGGAAACACCATATATTTT
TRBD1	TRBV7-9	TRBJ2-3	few	CASSPWTGGSTDTQYF	TGTGCCAGCAGCCCTTGGACAGGGGGCAGCACAGATACGCAGTATTTT
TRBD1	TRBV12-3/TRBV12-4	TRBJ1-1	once	CASSFNRGSEAFF	TGTGCCAGCAGTTTTAACAGGGGGTCTGAAGCTTTCTTT
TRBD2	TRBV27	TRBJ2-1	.	CASRDVGGGEAEQFF	TGTGCCAGCAGGGACGTCGGCGGGGGGGAGGCTGAGCAGTTCTTC
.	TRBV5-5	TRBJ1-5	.	CASSPLAGGRQPQHF	TGTGCCAGCAGCCCTCTCGCGGGGGGGCGTCAGCCCCAGCATTTT